This entry concerns a single TCR beta chain. One tube held mixed TRB-A and TRB-B primer pools for touch-down PCR. TCRdb re-called the multiplex PCR reads; one entry per CDR3 protein, DNA not given. In total, the table holds roughly 4,200 distinct CDR3 sequences. The V gene's germline CDR1 is SGHRS and CDR2 YFSETQ. This CDR3 is 14 amino acids long. This sample was included in a study of T cell clusters in autoimmune cytopenias. TRB was amplified from around 250 ng of peripheral blood genomic DNA per sample. The same sample was also studied in work on T cell repertoires in aging, cancer and after chemotherapy. Turning to that study: Clear clonal overlap appeared across healthy donor samples taken over several months to years. The full dataset contained 8.5 million to 10 million TCR reads. Compared with age-matched healthy donors, untreated hematological or solid cancer patients showed higher blood TCR clonality. Loss of evenness, beyond lost richness, contributed to age-related TCR diversity decline in cancer patients.

This chain connects TRBV5-1 to TRBJ1-2. Sample: peripheral blood. This TCR was sampled from a human donor in good health. CDR3: CASSQDGWNYGYTF.